The 17 T cell receptor beta chains reported below all come from one sample, sequenced in a study of blood T cell repertoires in COVID-19. The method was immunoSEQ multiplex PCR; TCRdb's version includes in-frame clones alone and lacks a portion of them. The sample lists 35,000 to 45,000 clones, roughly 84% occurring once. Material for sequencing was peripheral blood. The receptors were gathered from a human donor in a cohort sampled during active COVID-19.

This rearrangement joins TRBV20-1 to TRBJ2-3; TRBD2 might be the D (7 bases). V shed 3 bases and J shed 2 bases, with 15 bases lying between them. The CDR3 extends over 15 amino acids. Germline loops: CDR1 DFQATT, CDR2 SNEGSKA (reference sequence). Here the CDR3 DNA reads TGCAGTGCTAGTGCTCGGCGGGGGCACACAGATACGCAGTATTTT. Its translation: CSASARRGHTDTQYF.

The chain has TRBV30 and TRBJ2-1; D is ambiguous. Germline assignment: CDR1 GTSNPN and CDR2 SVGIG (reference sequence). The CDR3 extends over 13 amino acids. V dropped 3 bases and J dropped 8 bases, with 14 bases sitting between them. The CDR3 here is CAWRTVPRDEQFF. In DNA, the CDR3 is TGTGCCTGGAGGACGGTCCCACGGGATGAGCAGTTCTTC. Supplemented by reference TRBV30 and TRBJ2-1, the full variable domain reads SQTIHQWPATLVQPVGSPLSLECTVEGTSNPNLYWYRQAAGRGLQLLFYSVGIGQISSEVPQNLSASRPQDRQFILSSKKLLLSDSGFYLCAWRTVPRDEQFFGPGTRLTVL.

The chain carries TRBV7-2 and TRBJ2-7, with 10 bases that match TRBD1. Trimming at V came to 1 base and at J to 4 bases, leaving 7 bases not matched to a gene. The germline gives CDR1 SGHTA, CDR2 FQGNSA. The CDR3 is 16 residues long. The DNA for the CDR3 is TGTGCCAGCAGCTTAGACCCCATGGACAGGGGGTACGAGCAGTACTTC. Translation gives CASSLDPMDRGYEQYF.

The chain recombines TRBV13 with TRBJ2-2; D possibly corresponds to TRBD2 (5 bases). This CDR3 comprises 16 residues. V dropped 5 bases and J dropped 1 base, with 14 bases sitting between them. The V gene's germline CDR1 is PRHDT and CDR2 FYEKMQ (reference sequence). The CDR3 DNA follows: TGTGCCAGCAGCCCTCCTGGACGGGGGAACACCGGGGAGCTGTTTTTT. Protein: CASSPPGRGNTGELFF. Variable domain in full (rest from reference TRBV13 and TRBJ2-2): AAGVIQSPRHLIKEKRETATLKCYPIPRHDTVYWYQQGPGQDPQFLISFYEKMQSDKGSIPDRFSAQQFSDYHSELNMSSLELGDSALYFCASSPPGRGNTGELFFGEGSRLTVL.

This sequence joins TRBV19 and TRBJ2-7; D gene uncertain. The CDR3 length is 14 residues. The V end was cut by 4 bases, the J end by 2 bases, with 12 bases between. Per the germline V gene, CDR1 is LNHDA and CDR2 is SQIVND (reference sequence). The CDR3 here is CASSTARGAYEQYF. The CDR3 DNA sequence: TGTGCCAGTAGTACCGCTCGCGGAGCCTACGAGCAGTACTTC.

This clone was detected a few times. The chain is built from TRBV7-9 and TRBJ1-1; no clear D. The CDR3 length is 12 residues. Germline V CDR1 and CDR2: SEHNR, FQNEAQ (reference sequence). Trimming cost V 4 bases and J 7 bases, with 10 bases left between them. The CDR3 region is CASSSGGNEAFF. The CDR3 DNA reads TGTGCCAGCAGCTCGGGAGGGAATGAAGCTTTCTTT.

The chain couples TRBV11-3 to TRBJ2-3, with 8 bases fitting TRBD2. V was pared by 5 bases and J by 3 bases, with 13 bases of the junction left unmatched. The CDR3 loop spans 17 amino acids. CDR1 is SGHNT and CDR2 is YENEEA in the germline V gene. Written as DNA, the CDR3 is TGTGCCAGCAGCCCTTCGGCGGGGGGCATAGGGACAGATACGCAGTATTTT. It codes for CASSPSAGGIGTDTQYF.

The chain combines TRBV21-1 with TRBJ2-7; TRBD1 is taken as the D call from the table, unchecked against the DNA. TRBV21-1 is designated a pseudogene. The CDR3 is made up of 17 amino acids. This CDR3 is CASSKEGRPIQGYEQYF. CDR3 sequence (DNA): TGTGCCAGCAGCAAAGAGGGGCGCCCGATCCAAGGCTACGAGCAGTACTTC.

The rearrangement joins TRBV9 to TRBJ2-1; D remains ambiguous. The CDR3 totals 14 residues. Germline CDR1 and CDR2: SGDLS and YYNGEE. V lost 0 bases, J lost 6 bases, and 10 bases lay in between. CDR3 DNA sequence: TGTGCCAGCAGCGTAGGCGCAGGCCTCAATGAGCAGTTCTTC. Amino acid sequence: CASSVGAGLNEQFF.

The chain combines TRBV18 with TRBJ1-1; D is undetermined. Germline V lookup: CDR1 KGHSH, CDR2 LQKENI. CDR3 length: 18 residues. Trimming cost V 6 bases and J 0 bases, with 23 bases left between them. The CDR3 here is CASSKEGGEGYVNTEAFF. The CDR3 DNA reads as TGTGCCAGCTCCAAAGAAGGCGGGGAGGGTTACGTGAACACTGAAGCTTTCTTT.

The genes are TRBV27 and TRBJ1-1; possible D gene TRBD1, 6 bases. The CDR3 totals 18 residues. V lost 2 bases and J 3 bases, leaving 22 bases between the germline ends. Germline CDR1 reads MNHEY; CDR2 reads SMNVEV (reference sequence). The chain's CDR3 is CASSLRTVTLGIDTEAFF. In nucleotides, the CDR3 is TGTGCCAGCAGTTTAAGGACAGTGACTTTGGGGATCGACACTGAAGCTTTCTTT.

V usage is TRBV19 and J usage is TRBJ1-2; a weak D match, TRBD1 (5 bases). CDR1 LNHDA and CDR2 SQIVND come from the germline V gene (reference sequence). V was clipped by 7 bases and J by 5 bases, with 20 bases between them. The CDR3 spans 15 residues. The CDR3 loop reads CASNVGGLTPYGYTF. As DNA, the CDR3 is TGTGCCAGTAATGTGGGGGGATTAACTCCTTATGGCTACACCTTC.

This clone appeared a few times. This chain connects TRBV7-8 to TRBJ2-1; D may be TRBD1 (6 bases). Trimming pared 5 bases from V and 14 bases from J, leaving 16 bases between. This CDR3 has 12 amino acids. Per the germline V gene, CDR1 is SGHVS and CDR2 is FQNEAQ. CDR3 nucleotides: TGTGCCAGCAGCACCCTACAGGGAACGGAGTTCTTC. Translating gives CASSTLQGTEFF.

The chain couples TRBV5-4 to TRBJ2-3; D may be TRBD1 (5 bases). V dropped 4 bases and J dropped 7 bases, with 16 bases sitting between them. The germline gives CDR1 SGHNT, CDR2 YYREEE (reference sequence). The CDR3 spans 14 residues. CDR3 amino acids: CASSLQQGSHTQYF. The CDR3, as DNA: TGTGCCAGCAGCCTCCAGCAGGGCAGTCATACGCAGTATTTT.

The chain links TRBV28 to TRBJ2-7, with 7 bases aligning to TRBD1. CDR1 and CDR2 from the germline V gene are MDHEN and SYDVKM. This CDR3 spans 15 amino acids. The V and J ends lost 5 bases and 2 bases, in that order; junction bases with no gene match: 9. CDR3 region: CASSPESGGTYEQYF. The CDR3 DNA follows: TGTGCCAGCAGTCCCGAATCAGGGGGAACCTACGAGCAGTACTTC.

The chain recombines TRBV24-1 with TRBJ2-5; D ambiguous. Germline lookup yields CDR1 KGHDR and CDR2 SFDVKD. Between the trimmed V and J ends, which lost 5 bases and 4 bases, there was a span of 13 bases. CDR3 length: 14 residues. CDR3 region: CATSAPGITETQYF. DNA of the CDR3: TGTGCCACCAGTGCCCCAGGAATAACAGAGACCCAGTACTTC.

This clone came up once. As DNA, the CDR3 is TGTGCCAGCAGCGTAGTAGCAGGGGGGCATGGCTACACCTTC. Residues: CASSVVAGGHGYTF. The V call is TRBV9, the J call TRBJ1-2; TRBD1 matches at 7 bases. V lost 0 bases and J lost 6; bases outside the gene matches: 5. The V gene's germline CDR1 is SGDLS and CDR2 YYNGEE. This CDR3 contains 14 residues.